Reported below is one TCR beta chain. Its target is unknown. The sample originates from a study of beta chain features in type 1 diabetes. One heparinised blood draw, averaging about 100 mL, came from each donor. The authors reverse transcribed all of the isolated RNA, so sequencing captured expressed TCRB transcripts. The protocol was immunoSEQ multiplex PCR, while the TCRdb copy is restricted to in-frame clones and leaves out a portion. There are a few hundred thousand clones in the sample; about 18% occur only once, and 0.044% lies in the top ten. V lost 3 bases to trimming and J lost 10 bases, with 15 bases between them. Per the germline V gene, CDR1 is GTSNPN and CDR2 is SVGIG (reference sequence). The CDR3 is made up of 12 amino acids. Whole-study findings and limits: Diminished insertions and augmented deletions at VDJ junctions characterized type 1 diabetes patients. Researchers reported that naive, central memory and Treg TCRB repertoires appeared more similar in patients than in healthy donors.

The sequencing input was naive CD4+ T cells from blood. The sequence derives from a woman aged 18-35 years in good health. This chain links TRBV30 with TRBJ1-2, with D tentatively TRBD1 (5 bases). The CDR3 protein is CAWRKGGVDYTF. The CDR3 DNA is TGTGCCTGGAGGAAGGGAGGGGTAGACTACACCTTC.